This TCR beta chain was found in a study of T cells after yellow fever vaccination. In the study overall: Those fractions that held only low numbers of cells were prepared using the SMART-Seq v4 Ultra Low Input RNA kit. Regarding the study as a whole: The booster saw the reappearance of most primary-vaccination clones (roughly 95% CD4, about 88% CD8). Contaminating bulk clonotypes could be abundant in FACS-sorted repertoires.

The junction had 8 bases not matched to a gene; V was cut back by 5 bases and J by 4 bases. The CDR3 is made up of 15 amino acids. Per germline, CDR1 MNHNS and CDR2 SASEGT. This clonotype showed up many times. Its antigen is still unknown. TCR cDNA, made by 5'RACE template switching, carried an added universal primer site and UMIs. TCRdb independently ran MiXCR on the 5' RACE reads; one entry per CDR3 protein. The sample lists some 120,000 distinct CDR3 sequences; 7% to 8.5% were seen once. This TCR was sampled from a man aged 30-40 years who received the YFV17D yellow fever vaccine. Sequenced material: CD8+ T cells sorted from PBMCs, taken 45 days after the yellow fever booster vaccination. V gene TRBV6-1 combines with J gene TRBJ2-5; 9 bases agree with TRBD1. For the CDR3, the DNA is TGTGCCAGCAGTCCGCCGGGACAGGGCGCAGAGACCCAGTACTTC. This translates into CASSPPGQGAETQYF.